The T cell receptor (beta chain) under discussion was sequenced for a study of vaccination effects on CD4 cells after COVID-19. There are a few counts of this clone. Its specificity is not known. V dropped 7 bases and J dropped 1 base, with 14 bases sitting between them. The CDR3 is made up of 15 amino acids. CDR1 LNHDA and CDR2 SQIVND come from the germline V gene (reference sequence). ViraFEST assay sequencing came after antigen-specific CD4+ T cells were expanded with viral peptide pools. Scientists isolated CD4+ T cells after an approximately 10-day culture period ended. Vaccine recipients lacked prior SARS-CoV-2 infection and had negative nucleocapsid antibodies. IL-2 at about 9.7 IU/ml and peptides at around 10 ug/ml were added to cultured PBMC, more than 1.5 million per well. IL-2 medium supplanted half the medium on days 3 and 7. This table comes from immunoSEQ multiplex PCR, and its TCRdb copy is limited to in-frame clones, with some not included. The sample consists of more than 20,000 clones, 76% of them appearing once.

General study findings and limits: Cross-reactivity with common cold coronaviruses was shown by only 1 of 255 vaccine-induced clones in healthy vaccinees.

Sequenced here: CD4+ T cells from PBMCs cultured with HCoV-NL63 spike peptides, sampled before COVID-19 vaccination. This TCR was recovered from a human donor who received a COVID-19 vaccine. The chain carries TRBV19 and TRBJ2-4, with a weak D call TRBD2 (5 bases). The CDR3 here is CASNPGSAAKNIQYF. CDR3 nucleotides: TGTGCCAGTAACCCGGGGAGCGCCGCCAAAAACATTCAGTACTTC.